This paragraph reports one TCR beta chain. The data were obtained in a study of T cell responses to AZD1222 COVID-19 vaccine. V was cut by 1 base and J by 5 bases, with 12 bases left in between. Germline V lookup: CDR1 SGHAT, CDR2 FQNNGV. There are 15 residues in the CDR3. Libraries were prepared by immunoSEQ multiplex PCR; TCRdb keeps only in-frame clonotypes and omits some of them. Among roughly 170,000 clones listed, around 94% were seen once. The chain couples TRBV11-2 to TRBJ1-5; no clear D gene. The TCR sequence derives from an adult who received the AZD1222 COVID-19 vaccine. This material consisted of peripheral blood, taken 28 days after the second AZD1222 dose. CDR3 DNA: TGTGCCAGCAGCTTAGGACCGGCGAGCGATCAGCCCCAGCATTTT. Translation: CASSLGPASDQPQHF.